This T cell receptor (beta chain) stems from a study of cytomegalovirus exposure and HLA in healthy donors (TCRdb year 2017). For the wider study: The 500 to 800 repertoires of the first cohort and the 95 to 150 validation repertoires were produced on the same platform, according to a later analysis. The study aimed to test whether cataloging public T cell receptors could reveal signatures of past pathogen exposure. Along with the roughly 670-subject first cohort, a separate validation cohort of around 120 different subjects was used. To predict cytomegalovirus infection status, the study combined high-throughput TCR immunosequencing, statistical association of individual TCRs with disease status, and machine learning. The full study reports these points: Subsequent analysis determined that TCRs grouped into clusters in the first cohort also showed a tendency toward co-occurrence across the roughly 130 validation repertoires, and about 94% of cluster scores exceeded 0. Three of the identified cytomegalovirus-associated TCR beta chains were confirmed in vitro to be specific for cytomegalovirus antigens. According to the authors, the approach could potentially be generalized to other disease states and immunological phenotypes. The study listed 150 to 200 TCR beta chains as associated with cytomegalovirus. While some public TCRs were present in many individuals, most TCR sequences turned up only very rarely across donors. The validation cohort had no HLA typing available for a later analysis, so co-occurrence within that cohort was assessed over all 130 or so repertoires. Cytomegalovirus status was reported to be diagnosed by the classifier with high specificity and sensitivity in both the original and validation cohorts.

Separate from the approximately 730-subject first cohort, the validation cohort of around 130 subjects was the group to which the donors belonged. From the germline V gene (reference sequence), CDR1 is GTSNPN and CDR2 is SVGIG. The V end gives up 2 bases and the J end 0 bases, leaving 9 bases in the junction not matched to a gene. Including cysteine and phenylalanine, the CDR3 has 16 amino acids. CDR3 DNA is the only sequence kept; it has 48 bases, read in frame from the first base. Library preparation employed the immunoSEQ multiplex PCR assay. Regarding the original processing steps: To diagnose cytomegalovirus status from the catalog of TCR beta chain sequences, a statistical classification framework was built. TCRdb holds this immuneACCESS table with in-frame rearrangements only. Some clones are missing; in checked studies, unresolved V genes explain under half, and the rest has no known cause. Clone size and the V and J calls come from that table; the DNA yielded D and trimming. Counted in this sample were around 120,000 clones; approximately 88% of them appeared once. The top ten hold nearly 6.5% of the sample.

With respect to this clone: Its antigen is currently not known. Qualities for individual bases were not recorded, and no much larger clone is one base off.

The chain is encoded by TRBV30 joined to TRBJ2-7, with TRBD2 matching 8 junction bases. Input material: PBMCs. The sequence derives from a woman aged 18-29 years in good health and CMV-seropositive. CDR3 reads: CAWSHNSGTYSYEQYF. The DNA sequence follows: TGTGCCTGGAGTCATAATAGCGGGACCTACTCCTACGAGCAGTACTTC.